The 13 T cell receptor beta chains in this list originate from one sample, sequenced in a study of blood T cell repertoires in COVID-19. Sequencing was performed with immunoSEQ multiplex PCR; in TCRdb, only in-frame clones are kept and a portion is missing. The repertoire holds a few hundred thousand clones, with 85% to 90% as singletons. Sequenced input: peripheral blood. All receptors come from a man in his fifties with acute or convalescent COVID-19.

This clone has a count of ten or more. This chain connects TRBV6-5 to TRBJ1-5, with D unclear. CDR3 length: 15 amino acids. Between the trimmed V and J ends, which lost 4 bases and 2 bases, there was a span of 12 bases. Germline V gene sequence: CDR1 MNHEY, CDR2 SVGAGI. The CDR3 bases are TGTGCCAGCAGTTCCGGCGGGGAAGGCAATCAGCCCCAGCATTTT. This sequence encodes CASSSGGEGNQPQHF.

The chain links TRBV3-1 (or the pseudogene TRBV3-2) to TRBJ2-5, with 10 bases that match TRBD1. V shed 4 bases and J 5 bases; nucleotides not matched to a gene: 4. This CDR3 is 14 amino acids long. Germline V gene lookup returns CDR1 LGHDT and CDR2 YNNKEL (reference sequence). The CDR3 DNA follows: TGTGCCAGCAGCCTGCAGGACAGGGGGGAGACCCAGTACTTC. This sequence encodes CASSLQDRGETQYF.

The chain links TRBV7-9 to TRBJ2-5; D gene ambiguous. With 4 bases removed from V and 4 bases from J, the gap between germline ends came to 10 bases. The CDR3 spans 13 residues. The germline CDR1 and CDR2 sequences are SEHNR and FQNEAQ (reference sequence). The CDR3 coding sequence is TGTGCCAGCAGCTCCCTAGTAGGAGAGACCCAGTACTTC. It codes for CASSSLVGETQYF. Using reference TRBV7-9 and TRBJ2-5 for the parts outside the CDR3, the full variable domain is DTGVSQNPRHKITKRGQNVTFRCDPISEHNRLYWYRQTLGQGPEFLTYFQNEAQLEKSRLLSDRFSAERPKGSFSTLEIQRTEQGDSAMYLCASSSLVGETQYFGPGTRLLVL.

In nucleotides, the CDR3 is TGTGCCATCAGTGAATCTGGACAGGGGGGCAATCAGCCCCAGCATTTT. It specifies CAISESGQGGNQPQHF. The chain links TRBV10-3 to TRBJ1-5; 10 nucleotides line up with TRBD1. The CDR3 runs to 16 residues. V lost 3 bases to trimming and J lost 2 bases; unmatched junction nucleotides: 4. Germline CDR1 and CDR2: ENHRY and SYGVKD.

The chain couples TRBV4-1 to TRBJ1-2; 7 bases are a match to TRBD1. This CDR3 spans 15 amino acids. V lost 3 bases, J lost 8 bases, and 12 bases stayed unmatched. Germline assignment: CDR1 MGHRA and CDR2 YSYEKL. CDR3 amino acids: CASSQWDRADKGYTF. Here the CDR3 DNA reads TGCGCCAGCAGCCAGTGGGACAGAGCGGACAAGGGCTACACCTTC.

The chain uses TRBV2 and TRBJ2-5, with 9 bases matching TRBD2. V was pared by 7 bases and J by 5 bases, with 2 bases of the junction left unmatched. The CDR3 length is 12 residues. Germline values: CDR1 SNHLY, CDR2 FYNNEI. CDR3 coding DNA: TGTGCCAGCATTAGCGGGGGTGAGACCCAGTACTTC. This encodes CASISGGETQYF.

CDR3: CASSRSGEYNEQFF. The CDR3 bases are TGCGCCAGCAGCCGTAGCGGGGAGTACAATGAGCAGTTCTTC. J is TRBJ2-1 and V is TRBV4-1; 8 bases map to TRBD2. In germline, CDR1 is MGHRA, CDR2 YSYEKL. J gave up 4 bases and V 4 bases, and 3 bases lay outside the gene matches. The CDR3 has 14 residues.

The CDR3 sequence: CASSLVGTGGEKLFF. The CDR3 bases are TGTGCCAGCAGCTTGGTGGGGACAGGTGGGGAAAAACTGTTTTTT. V usage is TRBV5-4 and J usage is TRBJ1-4, with 8 bases identical to TRBD1. The junction had 6 bases not matched to a gene; V was cut back by 0 bases and J by 8 bases. The CDR3 spans 15 residues. Germline V gives CDR1 SGHNT, CDR2 YYREEE (reference sequence). The full variable domain, completed using reference TRBV5-4 and TRBJ1-4, is ETGVTQSPTHLIKTRGQQVTLRCSSQSGHNTVSWYQQALGQGPQFIFQYYREEENGRGNFPPRFSGLQFPNYSSELNVNALELDDSALYLCASSLVGTGGEKLFFGSGTQLSVL.

This clone was found once. The V call is TRBV10-2, the J call TRBJ2-5, with D unclear. Germline V gene lookup returns CDR1 WSHSY and CDR2 SAAADI. This CDR3 comprises 13 residues. Trimming left V 4 bases short and J 5 bases short, with 11 bases between. The CDR3 sequence is CASSVVRVETQYF. The CDR3 DNA is TGCGCCAGCAGTGTGGTGCGTGTGGAGACCCAGTACTTC.

This rearrangement joins TRBV14 to TRBJ2-1; 14 nucleotides align to TRBD2. The length of the CDR3 is 17 residues. CDR1 is SGHDN, CDR2 FVKESK, per germline. V lost 2 bases to trimming and J lost 11 bases; unmatched junction nucleotides: 11. In DNA form, the CDR3 reads TGTGCCAGCAGCCAATCTCCGGGACTAGCGGGGGTGCAGCAGCAGTTCTTC. Its protein is CASSQSPGLAGVQQQFF.

V usage is TRBV12-5 and J usage is TRBJ1-2, with 7 bases aligning to TRBD1. Germline CDR1 is LGHNT and CDR2 is FRNRAP. This CDR3 contains 16 residues. After removal of 4 bases from V and 2 bases from J, the junction contained 10 bases not matched to a gene. This CDR3 reads CASGSGLGTDNYGYTF. In DNA form, the CDR3 reads TGTGCTAGTGGTTCAGGCCTCGGGACAGACAACTATGGCTACACCTTC.

The chain employs TRBV5-1 and TRBJ1-6; 8 bases line up with TRBD1. The length of the CDR3 is 13 residues. The ends lost 5 bases at V and 11 bases at J; junction bases unmatched: 6. Germline CDR1 SGHRS, CDR2 YFSETQ. CDR3 loop: CASRLDRDAPLHF. CDR3 bases: TGCGCCAGCAGACTGGACAGGGACGCACCCCTCCACTTT.

Only one count was recorded for this clone. The chain employs TRBV2 and TRBJ1-6; TRBD1 agrees at 10 bases. Trimming cost V 3 bases and J 9 bases; bases outside gene matches: 5. Germline-derived CDR1 and CDR2 are SNHLY and FYNNEI. The CDR3 spans 15 residues. CDR3 DNA sequence: TGTGCCAGCAGTGAGTGGGACAGGGGTGGTTCACCCCTCCACTTT. Its translation: CASSEWDRGGSPLHF.